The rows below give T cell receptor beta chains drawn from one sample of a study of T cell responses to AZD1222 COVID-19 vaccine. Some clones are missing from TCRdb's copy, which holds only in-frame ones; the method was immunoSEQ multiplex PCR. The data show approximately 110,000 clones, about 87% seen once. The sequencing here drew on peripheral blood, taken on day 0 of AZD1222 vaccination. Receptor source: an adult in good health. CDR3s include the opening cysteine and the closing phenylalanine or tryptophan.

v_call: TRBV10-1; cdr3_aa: CASRSEASGTTEQFF
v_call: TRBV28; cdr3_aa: CASSHHGQGNQPQHF
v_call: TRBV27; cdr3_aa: CASSFSNQGDTEAFF
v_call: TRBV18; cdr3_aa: CASSQDPPGASGANVLTF
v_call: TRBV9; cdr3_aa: CASSQSTGKDTQYF
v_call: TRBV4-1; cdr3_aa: CASSQAKGYEQYF
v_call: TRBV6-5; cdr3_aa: CASSSGSHTDTQYF
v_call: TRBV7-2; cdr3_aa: CASSLDSGRYEQYF
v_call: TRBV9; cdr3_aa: CASSVGPKNYGEKLFF
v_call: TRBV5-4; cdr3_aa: CASSLLLAGGTDTQYF
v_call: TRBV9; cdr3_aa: CASSVGGGGPLQETQYF
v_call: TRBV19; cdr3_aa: CASSNPSKGSTDTQYF
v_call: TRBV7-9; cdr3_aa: CASSLGAVWITEAFF
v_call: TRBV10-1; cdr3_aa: CASSESGSRVTKQYF
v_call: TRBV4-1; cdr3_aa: CASSRPGGRQPDSGNTIYF
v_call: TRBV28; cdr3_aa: CASSGAGAGYNEQFF
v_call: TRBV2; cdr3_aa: CASSEIGQAEAFF
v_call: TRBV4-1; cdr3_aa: CASSHLKYGQGHSNYGYTF
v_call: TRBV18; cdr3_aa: CASSLGLAGTSEQYF
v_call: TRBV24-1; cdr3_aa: CATSKGWYTDTQYF
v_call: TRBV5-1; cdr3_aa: CASSLRYNYGYTF
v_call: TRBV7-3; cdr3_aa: CASSLSGADTGELFF
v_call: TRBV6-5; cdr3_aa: CASTPRGRDYGYTF